The following is a T cell receptor beta chain sequence with its context. A much larger clone differs by one base, so this may be a read error. CDR3 size: 11 residues. CDR1 is SQVTM and CDR2 is ANQGSEA in the germline V gene. V was clipped by 7 bases and J by 9 bases, with 15 bases between them. TCRdb itself ran the 5' RACE reads through MiXCR, one entry per CDR3 protein. In the table there are some 87,000 distinct CDR3 sequences, 9.5% to 13% of which are singletons. This sample was included in a study of early T cells in non-severe SARS-CoV-2 infection. This receptor was identified in an adult who was a healthcare worker with PCR-confirmed SARS-CoV-2 infection or an uninfected control (not recorded which). The material sequenced was whole blood. The chain combines TRBV29-1 with TRBJ1-2; D is undetermined. The DNA for the CDR3 is TGCAGCGCTGACGGACCTGGGAGCTACACCTTC. Translation gives CSADGPGSYTF.